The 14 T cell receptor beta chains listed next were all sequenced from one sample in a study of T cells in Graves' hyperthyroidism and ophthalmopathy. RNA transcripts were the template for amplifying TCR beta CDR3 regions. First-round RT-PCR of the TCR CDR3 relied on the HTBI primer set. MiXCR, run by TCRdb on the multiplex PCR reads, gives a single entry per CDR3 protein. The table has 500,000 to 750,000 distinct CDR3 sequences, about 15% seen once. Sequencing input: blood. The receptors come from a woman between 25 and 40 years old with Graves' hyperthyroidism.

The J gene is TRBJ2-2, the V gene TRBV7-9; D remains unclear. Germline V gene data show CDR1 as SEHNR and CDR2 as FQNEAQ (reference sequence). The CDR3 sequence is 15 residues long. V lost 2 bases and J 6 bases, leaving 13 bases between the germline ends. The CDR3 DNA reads TGTGCCAGCAGCTTAAATCGTCTAGGTGCCGGGGAGCTGTTTTTT. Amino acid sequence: CASSLNRLGAGELFF. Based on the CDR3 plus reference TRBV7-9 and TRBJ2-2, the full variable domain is DTGVSQNPRHKITKRGQNVTFRCDPISEHNRLYWYRQTLGQGPEFLTYFQNEAQLEKSRLLSDRFSAERPKGSFSTLEIQRTEQGDSAMYLCASSLNRLGAGELFFGEGSRLTVL.

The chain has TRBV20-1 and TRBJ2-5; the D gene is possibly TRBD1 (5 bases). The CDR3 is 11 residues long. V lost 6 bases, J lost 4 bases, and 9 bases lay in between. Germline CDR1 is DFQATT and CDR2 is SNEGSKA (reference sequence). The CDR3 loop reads CSAIRGETQYF. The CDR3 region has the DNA TGCAGTGCGATTAGGGGAGAGACCCAGTACTTC.

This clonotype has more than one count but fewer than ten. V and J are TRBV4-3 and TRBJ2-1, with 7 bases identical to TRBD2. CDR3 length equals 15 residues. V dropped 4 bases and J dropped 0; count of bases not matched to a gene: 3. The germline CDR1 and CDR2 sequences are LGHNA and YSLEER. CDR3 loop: CASSPQRDSYNEQFF. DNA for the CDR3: TGCGCCAGCAGCCCTCAGCGGGACTCCTACAATGAGCAGTTCTTC.

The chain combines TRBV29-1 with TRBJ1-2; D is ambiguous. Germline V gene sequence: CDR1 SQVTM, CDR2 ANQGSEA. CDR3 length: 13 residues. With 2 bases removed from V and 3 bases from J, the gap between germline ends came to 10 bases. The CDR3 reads CSVEQVSYYGYTF. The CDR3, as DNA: TGCAGCGTTGAACAGGTCAGCTACTATGGCTACACCTTC.

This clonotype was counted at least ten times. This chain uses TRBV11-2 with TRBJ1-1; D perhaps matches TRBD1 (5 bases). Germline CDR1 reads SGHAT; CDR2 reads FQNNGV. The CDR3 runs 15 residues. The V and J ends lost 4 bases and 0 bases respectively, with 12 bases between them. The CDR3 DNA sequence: TGTGCCAGCAGCTCAAGAGGGGACCTGAACACTGAAGCTTTCTTT. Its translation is CASSSRGDLNTEAFF.

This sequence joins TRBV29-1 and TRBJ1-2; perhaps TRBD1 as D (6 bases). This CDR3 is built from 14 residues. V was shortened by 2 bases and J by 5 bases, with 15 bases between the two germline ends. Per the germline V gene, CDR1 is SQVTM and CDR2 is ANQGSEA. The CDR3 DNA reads TGCAGCGTTGAAACCCGGGACACCTTATATGGCTACACCTTC. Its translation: CSVETRDTLYGYTF.

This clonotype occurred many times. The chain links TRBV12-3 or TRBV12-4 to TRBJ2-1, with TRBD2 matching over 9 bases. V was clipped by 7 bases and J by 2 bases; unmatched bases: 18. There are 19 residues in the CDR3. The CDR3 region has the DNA TGTGCCAGCACCGGAGAAGGATCGACTAGCGGACTCACCTACAATGAGCAGTTCTTC. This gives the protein CASTGEGSTSGLTYNEQFF.

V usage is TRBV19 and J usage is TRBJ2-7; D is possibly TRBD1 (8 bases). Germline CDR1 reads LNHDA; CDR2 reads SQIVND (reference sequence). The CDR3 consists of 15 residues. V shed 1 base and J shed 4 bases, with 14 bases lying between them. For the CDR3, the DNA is TGTGCCAGTAGTATAGTCGGACAGGGACTATACGAGCAGTACTTC. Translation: CASSIVGQGLYEQYF.

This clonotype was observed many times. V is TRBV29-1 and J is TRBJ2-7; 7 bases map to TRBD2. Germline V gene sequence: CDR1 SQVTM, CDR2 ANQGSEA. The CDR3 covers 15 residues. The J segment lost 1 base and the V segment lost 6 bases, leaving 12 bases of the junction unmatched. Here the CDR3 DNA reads TGCAGCGTGACCGATAGGACTAGACGTTCCTACGAGCAGTACTTC. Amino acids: CSVTDRTRRSYEQYF.

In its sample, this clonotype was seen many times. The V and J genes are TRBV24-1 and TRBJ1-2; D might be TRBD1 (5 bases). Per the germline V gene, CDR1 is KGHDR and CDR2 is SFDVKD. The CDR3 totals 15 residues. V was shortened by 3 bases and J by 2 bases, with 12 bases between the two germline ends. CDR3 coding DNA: TGTGCCACCAGTGATAGATCAAGGGACAACTATGGCTACACCTTC. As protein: CATSDRSRDNYGYTF.

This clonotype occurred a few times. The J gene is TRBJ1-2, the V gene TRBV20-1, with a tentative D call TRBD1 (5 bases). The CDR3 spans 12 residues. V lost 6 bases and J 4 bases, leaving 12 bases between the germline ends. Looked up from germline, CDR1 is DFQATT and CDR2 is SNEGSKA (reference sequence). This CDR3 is CSAVTGPYGYTF. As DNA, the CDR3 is TGCAGTGCCGTAACAGGCCCCTATGGCTACACCTTC.

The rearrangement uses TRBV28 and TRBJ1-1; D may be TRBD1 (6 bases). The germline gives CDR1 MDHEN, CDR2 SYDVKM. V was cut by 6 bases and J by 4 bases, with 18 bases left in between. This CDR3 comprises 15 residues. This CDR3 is CASSPGPGTSTEAFF. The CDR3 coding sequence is TGTGCCAGCAGCCCAGGACCGGGGACAAGCACTGAAGCTTTCTTT.

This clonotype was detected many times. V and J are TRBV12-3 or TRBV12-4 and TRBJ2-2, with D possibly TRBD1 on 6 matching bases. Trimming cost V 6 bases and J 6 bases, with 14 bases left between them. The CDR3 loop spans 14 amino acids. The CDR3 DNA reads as TGTGCCAGCAGGACAGGTGGAGAATCCGGGGAGCTGTTTTTT. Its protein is CASRTGGESGELFF.

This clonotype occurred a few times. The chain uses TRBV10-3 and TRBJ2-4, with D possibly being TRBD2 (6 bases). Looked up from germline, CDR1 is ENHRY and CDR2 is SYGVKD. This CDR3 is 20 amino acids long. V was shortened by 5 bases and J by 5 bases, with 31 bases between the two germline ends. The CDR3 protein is CAISRGSEKSPEGLQNIQYF. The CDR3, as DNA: TGTGCCATCAGTAGAGGGTCAGAAAAAAGCCCGGAGGGCCTTCAAAACATTCAGTACTTC.